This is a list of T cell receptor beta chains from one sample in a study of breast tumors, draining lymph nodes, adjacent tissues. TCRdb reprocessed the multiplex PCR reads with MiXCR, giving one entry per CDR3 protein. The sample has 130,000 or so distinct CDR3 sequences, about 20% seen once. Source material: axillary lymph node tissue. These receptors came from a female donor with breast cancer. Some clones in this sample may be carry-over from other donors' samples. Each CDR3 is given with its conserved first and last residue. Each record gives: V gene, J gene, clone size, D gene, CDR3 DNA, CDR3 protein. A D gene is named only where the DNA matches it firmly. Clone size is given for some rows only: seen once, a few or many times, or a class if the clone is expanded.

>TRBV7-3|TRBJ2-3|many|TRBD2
TGTGCCAGCAGTCCCGGGACTAGCGTTACGCAGTATTTT
CASSPGTSVTQYF
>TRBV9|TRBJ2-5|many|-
TGTGCCAGCTTCCCGGGGGGCCTTGTTCTAGAGGTCACGGAGACCCAGTACTTC
CASFPGGLVLEVTETQYF
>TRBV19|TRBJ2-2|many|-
TGTGCCAGTAGATTCTGGGCCACCGGGGAGCTGTTTTTT
CASRFWATGELFF
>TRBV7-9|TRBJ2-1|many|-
TGTGCCAGCAGCTTAGGGACTAAGTTCTACAATGAGCAGTTCTTC
CASSLGTKFYNEQFF
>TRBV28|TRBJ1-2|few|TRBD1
TGTGCCAGCAGTTATCCAACAGGGGGCGAGGGCTATGGCTACACCTTC
CASSYPTGGEGYGYTF
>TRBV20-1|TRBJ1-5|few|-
TGCAGTACTCTGGACAGAATTCGCAATCAGCCCCAGCATTTT
CSTLDRIRNQPQHF
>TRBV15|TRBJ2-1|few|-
TGTGCCACCAGCAGAGGGGGTTTCGATAATGAGCAGTCCTTC
CATSRGGFDNEQSF
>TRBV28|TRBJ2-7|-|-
TGTGCCAGCAGTTTAATCCTCCGACAGACAGTGACCTACGAGCAGTACTTC
CASSLILRQTVTYEQYF
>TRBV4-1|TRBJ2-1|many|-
TGCGCCAGCAGCCAAGAGGGCGGGAACTCCTACAATGAGCAGTTCTTC
CASSQEGGNSYNEQFF
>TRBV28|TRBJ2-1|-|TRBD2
TGTGCCAGCAGTTTATGGGGAGAACTAGCGCAGCAGGGCGATGAGCAGTTCTTC
CASSLWGELAQQGDEQFF
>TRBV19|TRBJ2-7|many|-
TGTGCCAGTAGTGGGGCCCTAGTTATGATCTCCGAGCAGTACTTC
CASSGALVMISEQYF
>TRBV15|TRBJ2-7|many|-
TGTGCCACCAGCAGAGGAGGGCAAGGCGACGAGCAGTACTTC
CATSRGGQGDEQYF
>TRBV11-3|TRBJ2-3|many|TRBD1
TGTGCCAGCAGCCCGCGACAGGGGGCAACAGATACGCAGTATTTT
CASSPRQGATDTQYF
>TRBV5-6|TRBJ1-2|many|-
TGTGCCAGCAGCCACGTCGAGGTTACCTATGGCTACACCTTC
CASSHVEVTYGYTF
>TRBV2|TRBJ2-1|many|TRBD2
TGTGCCAGCTTCCTAGCGGCGAGCTCCTACAATGAGCAGTTCTTC
CASFLAASSYNEQFF
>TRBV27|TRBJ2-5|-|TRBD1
TGTGCCAGCGGTTACAGGGGGGAGACCCAGTACTTC
CASGYRGETQYF